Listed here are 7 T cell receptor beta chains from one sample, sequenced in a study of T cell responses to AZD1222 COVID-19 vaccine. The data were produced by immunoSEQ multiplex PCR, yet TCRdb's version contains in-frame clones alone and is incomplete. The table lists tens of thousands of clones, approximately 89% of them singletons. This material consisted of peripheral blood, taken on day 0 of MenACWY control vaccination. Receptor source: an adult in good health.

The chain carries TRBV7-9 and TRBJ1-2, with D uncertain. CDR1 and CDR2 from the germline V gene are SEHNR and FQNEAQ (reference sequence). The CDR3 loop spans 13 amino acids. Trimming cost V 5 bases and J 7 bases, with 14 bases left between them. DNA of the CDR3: TGTGCCAGCAGCCCCTTGACCCTGGGTGGCTACACCTTC. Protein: CASSPLTLGGYTF.

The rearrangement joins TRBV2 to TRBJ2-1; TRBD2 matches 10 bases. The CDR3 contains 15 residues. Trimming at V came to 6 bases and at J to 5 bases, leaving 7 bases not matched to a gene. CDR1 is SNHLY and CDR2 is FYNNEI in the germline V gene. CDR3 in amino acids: CASRVLAGGNNEQFF. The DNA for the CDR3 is TGTGCCAGCAGAGTCTTAGCGGGAGGCAACAATGAGCAGTTCTTC.

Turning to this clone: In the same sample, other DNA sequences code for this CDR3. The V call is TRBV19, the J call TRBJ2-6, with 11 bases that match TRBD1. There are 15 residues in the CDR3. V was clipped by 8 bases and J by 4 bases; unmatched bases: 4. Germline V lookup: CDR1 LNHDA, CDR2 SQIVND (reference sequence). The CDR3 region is CASGQGASGANVLTF. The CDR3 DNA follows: TGTGCCAGTGGACAGGGGGCGTCAGGGGCCAACGTCCTGACTTTC.

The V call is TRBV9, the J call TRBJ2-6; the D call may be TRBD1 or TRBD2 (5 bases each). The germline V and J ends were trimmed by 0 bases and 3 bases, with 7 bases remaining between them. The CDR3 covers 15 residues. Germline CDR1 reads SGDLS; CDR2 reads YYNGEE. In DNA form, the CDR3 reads TGTGCCAGCAGCGTAGTGGGGGATGGGGCCAACGTCCTGACTTTC. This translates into CASSVVGDGANVLTF. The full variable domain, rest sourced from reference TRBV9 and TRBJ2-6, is DSGVTQTPKHLITATGQRVTLRCSPRSGDLSVYWYQQSLDQGLQFLIQYYNGEERAKGNILERFSAQQFPDLHSELNLSSLELGDSALYFCASSVVGDGANVLTFGAGSRLTVL.

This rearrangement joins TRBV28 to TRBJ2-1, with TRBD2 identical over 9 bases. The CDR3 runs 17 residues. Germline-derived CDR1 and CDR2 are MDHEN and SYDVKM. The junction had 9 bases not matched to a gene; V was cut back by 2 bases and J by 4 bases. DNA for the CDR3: TGTGCCAGCAGTTTAAGGACTAGCGAGAGGGTTTACAATGAGCAGTTCTTC. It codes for CASSLRTSERVYNEQFF.

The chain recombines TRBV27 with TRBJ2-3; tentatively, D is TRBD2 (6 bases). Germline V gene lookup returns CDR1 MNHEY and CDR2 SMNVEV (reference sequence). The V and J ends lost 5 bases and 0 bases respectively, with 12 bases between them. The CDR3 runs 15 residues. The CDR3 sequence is CASSVRRVSTDTQYF. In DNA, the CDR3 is TGTGCCAGCAGTGTGAGGAGGGTTAGCACAGATACGCAGTATTTT.

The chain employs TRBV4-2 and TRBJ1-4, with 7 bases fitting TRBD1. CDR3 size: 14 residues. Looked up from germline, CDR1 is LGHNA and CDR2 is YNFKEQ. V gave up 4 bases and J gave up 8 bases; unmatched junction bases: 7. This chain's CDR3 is CASSPSGGGEKLFF. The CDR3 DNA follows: TGTGCCAGCAGCCCCTCAGGGGGAGGCGAAAAACTGTTTTTT.